This T cell receptor (beta chain) was captured by sequencing in a study of cytomegalovirus exposure and HLA in healthy donors. General study findings and limits: Overall, around 160 TCR beta chains were annotated as cytomegalovirus-associated. When presence/absence was analysed, sequencing depth was taken to be roughly uniform across donors. TRBV6-2, TRBV6-3 and other indistinguishable V segments were excluded.

Germline CDR1 reads SGHRS; CDR2 reads YFSETQ. The CDR3 has 17 amino acids. V lost 0 bases to trimming and J lost 7 bases; unmatched junction nucleotides: 12. Only a few counts were recorded for this clone. As yet, its antigen is unknown. The PCR made use of 60 Vbeta and 13 Jbeta primers. Clones were read by immunoSEQ multiplex PCR, and TCRdb kept only the in-frame ones, dropping some. The sample lists 150,000 to 200,000 clones, 70% to 90% occurring once. Material: PBMCs. The TCR originated in a girl between 5 and 17 years old in good health and CMV-seropositive. The gene calls are TRBV5-1 and TRBJ2-1; 8 nucleotides match TRBD2. The CDR3 loop reads CASSLAGASGLRNEQFF. CDR3 in DNA: TGCGCCAGCAGCTTGGCCGGGGCTAGCGGGTTGAGGAATGAGCAGTTCTTC.